This TCR beta chain was sequenced during a study of T-cell reconstitution after alpha-beta-depleted transplantation in children. Germline V gene sequence: CDR1 MDHEN, CDR2 SYDVKM. The CDR3 sequence is 13 residues long. V was cut by 3 bases and J by 2 bases, with 8 bases left in between. This clonotype was counted ten times or more. Preparation of the TCRbeta library used unique molecular identifiers. From the PCR reads, TCRdb called clonotypes with MiXCR, one entry per CDR3 protein. The sample contains about 350,000 distinct CDR3 sequences, 13% of which appear only once. This chain joins TRBV28 and TRBJ2-7, with D unclear. The sequence derives from a human donor who donated a stem cell graft to a child with Fanconi anemia. The source was PBMCs, collected from the stem cell graft. The CDR3 sequence: CASSLGHTYEQYV. The CDR3 nucleotides read TGTGCCAGCAGTTTGGGTCATACCTACGAGCAGTACGTC.